This T cell receptor beta chain was captured in a study of shared clonotypes between healthy human individuals. The method was immunoSEQ multiplex PCR; TCRdb's version includes in-frame clones alone and lacks a portion of them. The data show about 2 million clones, around 96% seen once. The naive CD8 fraction comprised CD45RO-negative cells positively selected for CCR7 and excluded terminally differentiated effector memory CD45RA+ cells. As regards this clone: Antigen unknown.

The CDR3 loop spans 16 amino acids. The ends were cut back, 2 bases at V and 0 bases at J, with 14 bases in the middle. CDR1 and CDR2 from the germline V gene are GTSNPN and SVGIG (reference sequence). Whole-study results and caveats: Some clonotypes were shared by all four sorted-subset donors, while others were not shared. The non-shared ones had lower generation probabilities than the shared ones.

This receptor was taken from a man aged 18 to 29 in good health. The sequenced sample was naive CD8+ T cells sorted from blood. This chain connects TRBV30 to TRBJ2-1; TRBD2 might be the D (5 bases). The CDR3 coding sequence is TGTGCCTGGAGTCCCCCGGACTCGAGCTCCTACAATGAGCAGTTCTTC. Translated: CAWSPPDSSSYNEQFF.